This record covers a single TCR beta chain. This clonotype was counted only a few times. Its antigen is still unknown. No base qualities exist here, and no much larger clone lies one base off it. The entry originates in a study of T-cell memory formation after mild COVID-19 (dated by TCRdb to the early 2020s). Background for the entire study: TCR sequence clusters from the two donors were found to be largely donor specific. In two donors, T-cell clones that expanded and contracted after mild COVID-19 were tracked by sequencing TCRalpha and TCRbeta repertoires over time. Two young, previously healthy adult volunteers made up the cohort, one male and one female. The paper's findings and limits, for the study overall: From day 15 to 85, contracting clones showed balanced CD4/CD8 phenotypes, whereas a second wave of clones that expanded from day 15 to 37 leaned towards CD4+. Contracting CD4+ clones were located mainly in the CM and EM memory subsets, whereas CD8+ clones were found to be enriched in EMRA. The study covered only a couple of mild cases, and larger cohorts including severe cases with pre-infection samples were considered necessary. The detection of some responding clones in pre-infection memory suggests that pre-existing cross-reactive memory T cells joined the SARS-CoV-2 response. The second-wave clones that peaked on day 37 were not confirmed to be SARS-CoV-2 specific.

The instrument was an Illumina NovaSeq 6000. TCRalpha and TCRbeta cDNA libraries were built by 5'RACE with constant-segment primers, adding sample barcodes and unique molecular identifiers. Trizol reagent was used to extract RNA from every sample. The libraries were amplified in two PCR steps, and the second step added a second sample barcode and Illumina TruSeq adapters. Libraries were sequenced on an Illumina NovaSeq with 2 x 150 bp paired-end reads. Per the original workflow: The reads were demultiplexed and collapsed into UMI-guided consensus sequences using migec v1.2.7. Using mixcr v2.1.11, UMI consensuses were aligned to TRA and TRB V and J templates and then assembled into clonotypes. A clonotype was counted as expanded or contracted only when both edgeR and NoisET called the clonotype significant, with the noise models trained on biological replicates. For edgeR calls, the thresholds were a false discovery rate-adjusted p below 0.01 and a log2 fold-change of 1. As an exploratory analysis of dynamics, PCA with hierarchical clustering was applied to max-normalized trajectories of the 1000 most abundant clonotypes. Separately sequenced CD4+ and CD8+ repertoires were used to assign the CD4 or CD8 phenotype of responding clones. The raw public reads went through TCRdb reprocessing: fastp at Q25, MiXCR clone calling, in-frame beta chains kept. Each entry is one CDR3 protein sequence, shown with its most common DNA and genes. Here the V and J calls rest on TCRdb's processing, not on the authors' analysis. A total of 400,000 to 500,000 distinct CDR3 sequences appear in this sample, more than 15% of them only once. In total, the top ten clones hold 20% to 25% of the sample.

CDR1 and CDR2, per the germline V gene, are SGDLS and YYNGEE. Counted from cysteine to phenylalanine, this CDR3 has 15 amino acids. Only CDR3 DNA is held: 45 bases, read in frame from base 1. The V end gives up 4 bases and the J end 8 bases, leaving 6 bases in the junction not matched to a gene. Ficoll-Paque density gradient centrifugation was used to isolate PBMCs. The chain is encoded by TRBV9 joined to TRBJ2-1; TRBD2 fits 13 bases in the junction. The sequencing input was PBMCs or a T cell subset sorted from them (not recorded which). The receptor was isolated from a man between 18 and 29 years old who had mild COVID-19 (a few samples of this study predate the infection). The sample titles of this study are shuffled in the database, so cell type and time point are left out; the donor was told from shared clones. The CDR3 region reads CASSTSGGASYEQFF. The DNA sequence follows: TGTGCCAGCAGCACTAGCGGGGGGGCCTCGTATGAGCAGTTCTTC.